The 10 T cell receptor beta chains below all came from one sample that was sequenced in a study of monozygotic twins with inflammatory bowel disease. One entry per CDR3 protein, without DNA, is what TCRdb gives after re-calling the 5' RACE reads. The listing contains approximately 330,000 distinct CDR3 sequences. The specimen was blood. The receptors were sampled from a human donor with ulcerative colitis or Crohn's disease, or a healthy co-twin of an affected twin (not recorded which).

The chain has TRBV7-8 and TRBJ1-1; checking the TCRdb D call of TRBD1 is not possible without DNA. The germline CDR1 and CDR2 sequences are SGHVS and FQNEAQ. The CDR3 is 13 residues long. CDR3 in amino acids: CASSLAARVVAFF.

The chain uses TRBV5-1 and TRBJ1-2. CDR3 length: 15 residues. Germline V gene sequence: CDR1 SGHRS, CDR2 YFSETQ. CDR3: CASSLAGGGRNGYTF.

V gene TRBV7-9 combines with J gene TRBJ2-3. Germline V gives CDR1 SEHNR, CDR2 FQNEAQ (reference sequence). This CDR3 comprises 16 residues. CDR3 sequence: CASSLDLWTSTDTQYF.

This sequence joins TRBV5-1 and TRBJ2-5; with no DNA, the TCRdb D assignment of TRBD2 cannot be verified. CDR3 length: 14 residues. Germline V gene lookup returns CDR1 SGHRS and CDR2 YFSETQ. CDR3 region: CASSLQTIQETQYF. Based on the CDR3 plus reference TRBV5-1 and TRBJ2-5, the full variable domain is KAGVTQTPRYLIKTRGQQVTLSCSPISGHRSVSWYQQTPGQGLQFLFEYFSETQRNKGNFPGRFSGRQFSNSRSEMNVSTLELGDSALYLCASSLQTIQETQYFGPGTRLLVL.

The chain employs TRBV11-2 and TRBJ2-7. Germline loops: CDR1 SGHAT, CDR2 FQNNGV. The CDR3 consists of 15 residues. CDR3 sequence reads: CASSPGHRGLYEQYF.

CDR3 loop: CASSLGTSGRGQETQYF. This chain links TRBV12-3 or TRBV12-4 with TRBJ2-5; absent DNA, TCRdb's TRBD2 call cannot be checked. This CDR3 comprises 17 residues.

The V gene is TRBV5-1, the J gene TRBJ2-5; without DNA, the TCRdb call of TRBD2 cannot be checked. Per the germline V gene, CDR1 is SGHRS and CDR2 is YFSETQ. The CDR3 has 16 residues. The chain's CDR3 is CASSAGLAGAQETQYF.

The CDR3 reads CASSVAPQGRETQYF. The rearrangement uses TRBV9 and TRBJ2-5; the TCRdb call, TRBD1, lacks DNA for checking. CDR3 length equals 15 residues. The V gene's germline CDR1 is SGDLS and CDR2 YYNGEE.

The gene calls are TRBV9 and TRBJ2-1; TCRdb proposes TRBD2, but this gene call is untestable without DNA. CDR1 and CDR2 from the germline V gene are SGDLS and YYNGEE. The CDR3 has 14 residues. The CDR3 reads CASSVRPSEDEQFF.

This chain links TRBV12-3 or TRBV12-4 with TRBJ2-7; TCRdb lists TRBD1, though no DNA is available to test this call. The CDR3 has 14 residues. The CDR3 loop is CASRVTGFGVEQYF.